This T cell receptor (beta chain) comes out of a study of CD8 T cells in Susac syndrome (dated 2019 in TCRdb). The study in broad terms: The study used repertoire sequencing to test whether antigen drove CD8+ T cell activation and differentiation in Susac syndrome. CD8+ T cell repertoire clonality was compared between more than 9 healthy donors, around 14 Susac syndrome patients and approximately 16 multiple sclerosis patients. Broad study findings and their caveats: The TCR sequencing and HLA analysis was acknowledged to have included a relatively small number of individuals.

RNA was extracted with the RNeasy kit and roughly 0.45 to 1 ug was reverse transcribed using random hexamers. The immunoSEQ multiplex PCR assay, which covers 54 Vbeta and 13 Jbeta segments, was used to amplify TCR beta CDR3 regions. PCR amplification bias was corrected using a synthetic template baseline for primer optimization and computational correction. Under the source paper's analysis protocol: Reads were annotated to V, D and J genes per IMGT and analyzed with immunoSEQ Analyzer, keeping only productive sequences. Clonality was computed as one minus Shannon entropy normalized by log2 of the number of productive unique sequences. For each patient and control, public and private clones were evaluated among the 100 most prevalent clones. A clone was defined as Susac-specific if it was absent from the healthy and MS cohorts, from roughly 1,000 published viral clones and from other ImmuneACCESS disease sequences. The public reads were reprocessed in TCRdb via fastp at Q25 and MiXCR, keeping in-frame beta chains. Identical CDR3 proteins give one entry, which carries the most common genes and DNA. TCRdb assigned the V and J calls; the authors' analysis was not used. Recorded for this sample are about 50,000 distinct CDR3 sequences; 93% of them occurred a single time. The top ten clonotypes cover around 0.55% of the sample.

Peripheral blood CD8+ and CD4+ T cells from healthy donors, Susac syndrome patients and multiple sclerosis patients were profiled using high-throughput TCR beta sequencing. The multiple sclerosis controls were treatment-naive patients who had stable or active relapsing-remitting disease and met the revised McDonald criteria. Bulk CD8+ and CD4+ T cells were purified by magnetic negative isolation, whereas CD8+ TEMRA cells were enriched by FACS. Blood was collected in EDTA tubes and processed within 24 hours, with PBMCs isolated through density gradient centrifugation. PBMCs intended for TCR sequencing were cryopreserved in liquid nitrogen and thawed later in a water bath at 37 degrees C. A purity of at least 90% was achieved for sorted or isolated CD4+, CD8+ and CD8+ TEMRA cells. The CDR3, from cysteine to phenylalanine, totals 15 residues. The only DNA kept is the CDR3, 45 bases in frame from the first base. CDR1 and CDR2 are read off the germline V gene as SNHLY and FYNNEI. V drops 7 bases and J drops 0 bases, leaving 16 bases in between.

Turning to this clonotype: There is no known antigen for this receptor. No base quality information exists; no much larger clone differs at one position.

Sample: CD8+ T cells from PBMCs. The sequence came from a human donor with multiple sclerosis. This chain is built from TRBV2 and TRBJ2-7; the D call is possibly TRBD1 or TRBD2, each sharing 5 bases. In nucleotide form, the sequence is TGTGCCAGCACCCCTGGGACCGGGATCTCCTACGAGCAGTACTTC. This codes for CASTPGTGISYEQYF.